The source of this T cell receptor beta chain is a study of blood T cell repertoires in COVID-19. This clone was counted a single time. Seattle-derived patients entered the study during active infection and were followed longitudinally. The data were produced by immunoSEQ multiplex PCR, yet TCRdb's version contains in-frame clones alone and is incomplete. The data hold fewer than 200,000 clones, with around 76% observed a single time. This CDR3 has 19 amino acids. The sequencing input was peripheral blood. The rearrangement links TRBV7-5 to TRBJ2-7; no check of the table's D call, TRBD2, against the DNA was made. TRBV7-5 is assigned pseudogene status. This TCR was recovered from an older woman with COVID-19, enrolled during active disease. CDR3 nucleotide sequence: TGTGCCAGAAGCTCCCCACCCCCCCACACCTTCGGAGACTCCTACGAGCAGTACTTC. Encoded protein: CARSSPPPHTFGDSYEQYF.